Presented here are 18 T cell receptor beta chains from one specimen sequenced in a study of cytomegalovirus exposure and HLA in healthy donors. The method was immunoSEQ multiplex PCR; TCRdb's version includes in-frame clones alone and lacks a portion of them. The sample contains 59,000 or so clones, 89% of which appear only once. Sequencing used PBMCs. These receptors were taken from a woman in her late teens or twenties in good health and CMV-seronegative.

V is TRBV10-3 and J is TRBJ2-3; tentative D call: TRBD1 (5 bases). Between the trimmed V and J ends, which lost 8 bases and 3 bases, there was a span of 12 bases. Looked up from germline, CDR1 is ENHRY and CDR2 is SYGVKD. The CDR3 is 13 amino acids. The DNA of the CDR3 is TGTGCCATCTGGGCAGGGCAGACAGATACGCAGTATTTT. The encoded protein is CAIWAGQTDTQYF.

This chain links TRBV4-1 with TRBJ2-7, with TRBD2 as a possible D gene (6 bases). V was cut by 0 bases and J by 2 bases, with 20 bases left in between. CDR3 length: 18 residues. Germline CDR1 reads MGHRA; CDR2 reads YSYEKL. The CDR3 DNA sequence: TGCGCCAGCAGCCAAGAAAGCGGGCCTAGCGCTTTACCCTACGAGCAGTACTTC. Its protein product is CASSQESGPSALPYEQYF.

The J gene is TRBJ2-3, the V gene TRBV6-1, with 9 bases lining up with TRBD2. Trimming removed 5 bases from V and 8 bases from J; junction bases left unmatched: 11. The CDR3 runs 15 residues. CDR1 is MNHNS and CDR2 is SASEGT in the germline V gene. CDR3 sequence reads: CASSLTSGGVGTQYF. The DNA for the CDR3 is TGTGCCAGCAGTCTGACTAGCGGCGGCGTCGGTACGCAGTATTTT.

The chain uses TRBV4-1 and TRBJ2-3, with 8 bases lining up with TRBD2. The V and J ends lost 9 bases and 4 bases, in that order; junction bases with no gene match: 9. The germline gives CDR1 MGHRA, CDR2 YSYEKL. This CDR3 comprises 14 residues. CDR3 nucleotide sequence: TGCGCCAGTTCACGGGGGGGCCTCGCAGATACGCAGTATTTT. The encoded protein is CASSRGGLADTQYF.

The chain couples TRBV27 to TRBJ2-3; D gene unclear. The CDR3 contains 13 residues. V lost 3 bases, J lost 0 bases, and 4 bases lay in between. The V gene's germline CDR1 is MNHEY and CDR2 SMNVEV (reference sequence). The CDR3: CASSFESTDTQYF. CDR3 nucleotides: TGTGCCAGCAGTTTTGAGAGCACAGATACGCAGTATTTT.

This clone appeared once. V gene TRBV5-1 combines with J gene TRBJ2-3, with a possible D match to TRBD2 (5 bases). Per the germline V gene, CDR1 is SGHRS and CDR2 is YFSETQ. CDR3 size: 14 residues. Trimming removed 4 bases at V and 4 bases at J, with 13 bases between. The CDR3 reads CASSPVPRADTQYF. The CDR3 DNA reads TGCGCCAGCAGCCCCGTCCCGAGGGCAGATACGCAGTATTTT.

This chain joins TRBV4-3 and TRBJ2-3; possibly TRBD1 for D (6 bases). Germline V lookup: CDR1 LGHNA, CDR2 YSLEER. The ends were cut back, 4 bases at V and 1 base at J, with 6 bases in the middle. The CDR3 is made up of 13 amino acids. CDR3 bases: TGCGCCAGCAGCCCAGGGGGCACAGATACGCAGTATTTT. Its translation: CASSPGGTDTQYF.

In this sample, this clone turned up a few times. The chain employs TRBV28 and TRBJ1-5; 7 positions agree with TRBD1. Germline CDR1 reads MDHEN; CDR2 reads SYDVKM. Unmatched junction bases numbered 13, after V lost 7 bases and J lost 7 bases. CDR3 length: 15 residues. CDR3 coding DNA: TGTGCCAGCACCGTTCAGGGGGGCAGATCCCAGCCCCAGCATTTT. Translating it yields CASTVQGGRSQPQHF.

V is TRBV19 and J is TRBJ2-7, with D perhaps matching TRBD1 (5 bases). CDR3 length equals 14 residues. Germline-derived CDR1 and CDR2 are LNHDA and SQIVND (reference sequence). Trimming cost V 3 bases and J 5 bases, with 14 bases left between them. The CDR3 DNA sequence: TGTGCCAGTAGTATTCAGGCAGGGATGGACGAGCAGTACTTC. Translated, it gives CASSIQAGMDEQYF.

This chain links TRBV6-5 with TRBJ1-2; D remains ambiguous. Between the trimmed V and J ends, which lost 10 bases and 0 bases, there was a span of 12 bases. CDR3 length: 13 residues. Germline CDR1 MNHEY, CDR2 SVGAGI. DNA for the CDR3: TGTGCCACCCGAAAGAGCTCTAACTATGGCTACACCTTC. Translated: CATRKSSNYGYTF.

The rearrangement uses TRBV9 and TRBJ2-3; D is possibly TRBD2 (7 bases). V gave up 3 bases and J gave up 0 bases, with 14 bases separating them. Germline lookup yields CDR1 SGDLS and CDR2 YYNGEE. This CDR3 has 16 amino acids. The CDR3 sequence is CASSGNRGASTDTQYF. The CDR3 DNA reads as TGTGCCAGCAGCGGAAATCGGGGGGCCAGCACAGATACGCAGTATTTT.

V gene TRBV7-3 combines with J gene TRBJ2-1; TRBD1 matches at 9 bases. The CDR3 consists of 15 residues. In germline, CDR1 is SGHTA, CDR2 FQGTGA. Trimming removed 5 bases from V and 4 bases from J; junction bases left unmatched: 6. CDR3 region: CASSADRGEYNEQFF. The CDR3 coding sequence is TGTGCCAGCAGCGCCGACAGGGGGGAATACAATGAGCAGTTCTTC.

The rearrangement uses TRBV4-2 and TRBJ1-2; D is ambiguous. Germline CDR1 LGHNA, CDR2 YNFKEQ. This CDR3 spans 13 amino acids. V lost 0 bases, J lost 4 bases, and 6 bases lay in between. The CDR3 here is CASSQEGLYGYTF. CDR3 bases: TGTGCCAGCAGCCAAGAGGGCCTCTATGGCTACACCTTC.

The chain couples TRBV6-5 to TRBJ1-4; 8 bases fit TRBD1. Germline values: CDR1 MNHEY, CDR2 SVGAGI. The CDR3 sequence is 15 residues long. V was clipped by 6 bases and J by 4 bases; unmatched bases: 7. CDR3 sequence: CASRHGTGFNEKLFF. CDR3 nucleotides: TGTGCCAGCAGACACGGGACAGGCTTTAATGAAAAACTGTTTTTT.

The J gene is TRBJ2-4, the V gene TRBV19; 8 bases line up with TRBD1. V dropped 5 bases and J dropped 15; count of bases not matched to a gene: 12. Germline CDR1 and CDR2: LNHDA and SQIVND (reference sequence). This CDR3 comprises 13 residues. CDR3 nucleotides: TGTGCCAGTAGTGCTCCAGGGGGCGAAGTTCCGTACTTC. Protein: CASSAPGGEVPYF.

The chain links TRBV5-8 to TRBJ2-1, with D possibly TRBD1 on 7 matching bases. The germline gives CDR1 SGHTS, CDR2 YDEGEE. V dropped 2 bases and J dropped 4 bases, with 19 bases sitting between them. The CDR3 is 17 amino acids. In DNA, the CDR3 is TGTGCCAGCAGCTTCTATGGGCAGGGGGGATTTTACAATGAGCAGTTCTTC. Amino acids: CASSFYGQGGFYNEQFF.

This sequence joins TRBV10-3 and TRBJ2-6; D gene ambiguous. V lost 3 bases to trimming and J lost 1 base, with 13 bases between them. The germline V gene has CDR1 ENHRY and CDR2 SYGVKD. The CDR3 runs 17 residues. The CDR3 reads CAISDPRRASGANVLTF. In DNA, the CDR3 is TGTGCCATCAGTGACCCGAGACGAGCGTCTGGGGCCAACGTCCTGACTTTC.

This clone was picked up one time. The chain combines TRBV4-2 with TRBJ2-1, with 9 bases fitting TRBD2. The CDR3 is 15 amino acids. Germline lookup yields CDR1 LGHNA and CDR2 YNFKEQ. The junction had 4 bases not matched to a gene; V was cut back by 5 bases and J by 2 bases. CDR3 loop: CASSAPSGTYNEQFF. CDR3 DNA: TGTGCCAGCAGCGCCCCTAGCGGGACCTACAATGAGCAGTTCTTC.